The present entry profiles one T cell receptor beta chain with its context. What it recognizes is unknown. This entry belongs to a study of T cell responses to AZD1222 COVID-19 vaccine. Broader study findings: White British ancestry dominated among donors, who included more females, and clonal diversity was possibly underestimated. Without day 14 samples, only post-peak T cell repertoires were studied. Targets within unmutated variant regions were reportedly found for nearly half of spike-specific TCRs.

TCRdb's copy holds only in-frame clones and misses some; the assay was immunoSEQ multiplex PCR. The data hold 95,000 to 100,000 clones, with about 89% observed a single time. Germline loops: CDR1 SGDLS, CDR2 YYNGEE. The CDR3 is 13 residues long. V lost 4 bases and J lost 0, with 7 bases in between. Pooled together were second doses at about 4 or about 12 weeks. This sequence originates from an adult who received the AZD1222 COVID-19 vaccine. The chain has TRBV9 and TRBJ2-5, with D uncertain. Here the sequenced sample was peripheral blood, taken 28 days after the second AZD1222 dose. The CDR3 reads CASSTPYQETQYF. For the CDR3, the DNA is TGTGCCAGCAGCACACCGTACCAAGAGACCCAGTACTTC.